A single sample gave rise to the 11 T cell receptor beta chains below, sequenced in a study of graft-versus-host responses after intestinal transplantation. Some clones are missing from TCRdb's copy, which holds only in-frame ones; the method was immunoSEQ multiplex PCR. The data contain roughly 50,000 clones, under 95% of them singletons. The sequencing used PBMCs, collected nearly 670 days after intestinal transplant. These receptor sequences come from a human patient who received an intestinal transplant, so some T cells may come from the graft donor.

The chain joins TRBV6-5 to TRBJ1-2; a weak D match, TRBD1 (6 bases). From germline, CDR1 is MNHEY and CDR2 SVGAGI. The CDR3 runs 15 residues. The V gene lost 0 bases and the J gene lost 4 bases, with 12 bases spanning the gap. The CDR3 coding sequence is TGTGCCAGCAGTTACTCGGGGGGCGGGAGCTATGGCTACACCTTC. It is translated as CASSYSGGGSYGYTF.

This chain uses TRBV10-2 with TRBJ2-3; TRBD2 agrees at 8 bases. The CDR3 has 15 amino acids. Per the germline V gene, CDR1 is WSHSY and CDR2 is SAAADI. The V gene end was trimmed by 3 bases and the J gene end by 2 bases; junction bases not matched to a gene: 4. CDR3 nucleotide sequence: TGCGCCAGCAGTGATACGGGGGGGTCCACAGATACGCAGTATTTT. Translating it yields CASSDTGGSTDTQYF.

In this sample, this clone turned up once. The CDR3, as DNA: TGTGCCAGCAGCCGCGGAGGCCGGGCTGGAAACACCATATATTTT. This encodes CASSRGGRAGNTIYF. The chain carries TRBV6-5 and TRBJ1-3; D unclear. There are 15 residues in the CDR3. Germline values: CDR1 MNHEY, CDR2 SVGAGI. The V end lost 6 bases, the J end lost 2 bases, and 14 bases lay between the germline ends.

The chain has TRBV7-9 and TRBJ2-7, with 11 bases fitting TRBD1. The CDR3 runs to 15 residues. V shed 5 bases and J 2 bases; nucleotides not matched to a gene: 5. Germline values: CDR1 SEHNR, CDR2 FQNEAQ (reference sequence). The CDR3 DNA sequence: TGTGCCAGCAGCCCACGGACAGGGGGCCCCTACGAGCAGTACTTC. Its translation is CASSPRTGGPYEQYF.

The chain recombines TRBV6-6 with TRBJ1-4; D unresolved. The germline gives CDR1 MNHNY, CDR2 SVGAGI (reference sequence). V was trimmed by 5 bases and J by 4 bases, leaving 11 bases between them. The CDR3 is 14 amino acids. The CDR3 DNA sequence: TGTGCCAGCAGTATGGGTAGGATTAATGAAAAACTGTTTTTT. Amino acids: CASSMGRINEKLFF.

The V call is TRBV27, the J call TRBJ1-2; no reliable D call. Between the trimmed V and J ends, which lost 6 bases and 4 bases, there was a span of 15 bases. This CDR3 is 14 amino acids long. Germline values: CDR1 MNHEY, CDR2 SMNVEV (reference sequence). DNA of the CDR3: TGTGCCAGCAGAGCATTAGGAAACCTCTATGGCTACACCTTC. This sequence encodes CASRALGNLYGYTF.

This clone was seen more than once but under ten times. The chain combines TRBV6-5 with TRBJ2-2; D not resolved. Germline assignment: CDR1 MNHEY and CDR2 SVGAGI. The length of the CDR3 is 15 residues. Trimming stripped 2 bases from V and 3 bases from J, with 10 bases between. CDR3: CASSYRVADTGELFF. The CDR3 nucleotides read TGTGCCAGCAGTTACAGGGTGGCGGACACCGGGGAGCTGTTTTTT.

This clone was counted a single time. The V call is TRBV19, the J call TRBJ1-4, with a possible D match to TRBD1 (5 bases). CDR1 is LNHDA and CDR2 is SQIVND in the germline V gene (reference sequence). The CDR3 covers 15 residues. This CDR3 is CATNPQGSGREKLFF. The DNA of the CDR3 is TGTGCGACCAACCCTCAGGGCTCTGGTCGTGAAAAACTGTTTTTT.

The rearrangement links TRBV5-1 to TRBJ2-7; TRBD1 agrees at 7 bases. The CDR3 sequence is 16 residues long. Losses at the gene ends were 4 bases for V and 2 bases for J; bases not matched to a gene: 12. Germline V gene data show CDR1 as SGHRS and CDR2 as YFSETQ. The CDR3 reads CASSPKHDRATYEQYF. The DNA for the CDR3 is TGCGCCAGCAGCCCCAAACATGACAGGGCCACCTACGAGCAGTACTTC.

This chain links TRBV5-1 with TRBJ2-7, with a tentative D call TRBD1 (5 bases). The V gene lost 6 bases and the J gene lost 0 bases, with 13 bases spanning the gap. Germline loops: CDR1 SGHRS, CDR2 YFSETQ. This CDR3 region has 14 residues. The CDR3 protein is CASTSGYSSYEQYF. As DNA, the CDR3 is TGCGCCAGCACATCAGGGTATAGCTCCTACGAGCAGTACTTC.

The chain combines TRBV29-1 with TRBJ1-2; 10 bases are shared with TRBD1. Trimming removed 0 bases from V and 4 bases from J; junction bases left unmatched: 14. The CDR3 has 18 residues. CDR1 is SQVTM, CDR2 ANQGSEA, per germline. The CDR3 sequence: CSVEDGFSGTGVGYGYTF. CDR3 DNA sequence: TGCAGCGTTGAAGATGGTTTTAGCGGGACAGGGGTAGGCTATGGCTACACCTTC.